This T cell receptor beta chain was recovered during a study of cytomegalovirus exposure and HLA in healthy donors. Study summary: A data release that came early held 80 million to 95 million unique TCRs from HLA-typed donors.

Those who donated were healthy bone marrow donors. With respect to this clone: Its antigen is still unknown.

Primers included in the PCR were 60 Vbeta and 13 Jbeta primers. The data were produced by immunoSEQ multiplex PCR, yet TCRdb's version contains in-frame clones alone and is incomplete. The sample has 75,000 to 100,000 clones; about 74% are singletons. Study results and limitations: There were three CMV-associated chains whose specificity for CMV antigens was confirmed in vitro. TCR beta V segments were, for the most part, productive about 87% or about 30% of the time in an earlier analysis.

The length of the CDR3 is 17 residues. Germline CDR1 is KGHSH and CDR2 is LQKENI. V shed 5 bases and J 0 bases; nucleotides not matched to a gene: 4. V is TRBV18 and J is TRBJ2-6, with 10 bases matching TRBD1. This clonotype was obtained from a male donor in good health and CMV-seronegative. The sequencing input was PBMCs. The DNA for the CDR3 is TGTGCCAGCTCATCGGACAGGGGGAGCTCTGGGGCCAACGTCCTGACTTTC. Its protein product is CASSSDRGSSGANVLTF.